This T cell receptor beta chain was obtained from a study of a mutant IDH1 vaccine in newly diagnosed glioma. Time point meaning: week 11, during vaccination. Vaccinated patients received 300 ug of mutant IDH1 20-mer peptide per dose, with topical imiquimod. Sequencing used immunoSEQ multiplex PCR; TCRdb keeps in-frame clones, though not all of them. The repertoire holds tens of thousands of clones, with around 77% as singletons. There are 15 residues in the CDR3. CDR1 is LNHDA, CDR2 SQIVND, per germline (reference sequence). V lost 8 bases and J 2 bases, leaving 18 bases between the germline ends. Comment on this clone: Its antigen remains unidentified.

This sample comprised PBMCs, obtained from a glioma patient whose treatment included an IDH1 peptide vaccine. This receptor was identified in a young woman with glioma. V usage is TRBV19 and J usage is TRBJ2-5; no firm D call. The DNA for the CDR3 is TGTGCCAGTCGATCCATCGACCCCTTACAAGAGACCCAGTACTTC. Translating it yields CASRSIDPLQETQYF.